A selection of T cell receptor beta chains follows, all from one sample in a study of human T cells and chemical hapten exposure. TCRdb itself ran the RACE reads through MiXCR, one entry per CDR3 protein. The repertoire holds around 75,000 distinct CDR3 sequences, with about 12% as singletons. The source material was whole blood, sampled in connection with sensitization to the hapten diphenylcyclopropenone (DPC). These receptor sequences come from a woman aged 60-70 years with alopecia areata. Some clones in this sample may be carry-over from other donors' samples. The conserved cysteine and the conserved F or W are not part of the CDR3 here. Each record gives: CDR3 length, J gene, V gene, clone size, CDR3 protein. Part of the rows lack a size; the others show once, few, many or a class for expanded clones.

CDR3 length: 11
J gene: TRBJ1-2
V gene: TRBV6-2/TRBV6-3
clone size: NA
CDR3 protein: ASSFDRNYGYT

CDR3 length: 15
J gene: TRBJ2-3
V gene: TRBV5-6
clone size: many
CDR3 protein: ASSRKPGQGRSDTQY

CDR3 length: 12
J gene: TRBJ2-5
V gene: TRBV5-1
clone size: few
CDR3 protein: ASSYLAGRETQY

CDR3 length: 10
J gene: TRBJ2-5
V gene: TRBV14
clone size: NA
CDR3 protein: ASSQAQKTQY

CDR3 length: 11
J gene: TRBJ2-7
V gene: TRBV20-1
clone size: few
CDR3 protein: SARRTGGGEQY

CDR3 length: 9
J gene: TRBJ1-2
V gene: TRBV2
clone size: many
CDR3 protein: ASSFSYGYT

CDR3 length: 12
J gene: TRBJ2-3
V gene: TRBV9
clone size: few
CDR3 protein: ASSVELRTDTQY

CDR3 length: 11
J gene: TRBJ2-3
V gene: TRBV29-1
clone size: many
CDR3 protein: SVEALVADTQY

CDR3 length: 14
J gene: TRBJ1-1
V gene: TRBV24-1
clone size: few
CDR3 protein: ATSKGADRRNTEAF

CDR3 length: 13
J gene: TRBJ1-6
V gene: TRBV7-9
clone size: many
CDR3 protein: ASSPRSLYNSPLH

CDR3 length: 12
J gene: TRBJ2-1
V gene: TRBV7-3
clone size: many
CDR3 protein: ASSLDPGLNEQF

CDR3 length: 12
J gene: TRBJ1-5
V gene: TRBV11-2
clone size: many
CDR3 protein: ASGQGRGNQPQH

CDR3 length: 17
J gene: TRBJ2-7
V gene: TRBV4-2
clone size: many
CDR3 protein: ASSQRTSGGTKRNYEQY

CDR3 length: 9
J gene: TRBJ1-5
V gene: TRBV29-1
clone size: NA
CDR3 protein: SVEVGRAQH

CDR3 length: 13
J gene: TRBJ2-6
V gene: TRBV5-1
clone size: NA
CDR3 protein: ASSLASAGANVLT

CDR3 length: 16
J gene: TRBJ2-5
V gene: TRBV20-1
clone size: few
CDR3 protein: SANYYIGQGYGQETQY